This T cell receptor beta chain was observed in a study of CD8+CD57+ T cells in acquired aplastic anemia. At the level of the study: Each DNA sample taken from sorted CD4+ and CD8+ cells came to approximately 3.2 ug on average. The average read count for CD4+ cells in healthy donors was about 10 million. Study outcomes and limitations: It was found that about 31 CD8+ CDR3 sequences were shared between patients and controls.

Germline values: CDR1 LNHDA, CDR2 SQIVND (reference sequence). V was clipped by 0 bases and J by 5 bases, with 17 bases between them. The CDR3 extends over 17 amino acids. Points on this clonotype: Its cognate antigen is unknown.

The study profiled TCR beta VDJ and CDR3 using genomic DNA as template. Each CDR3 protein is one row after TCRdb ran MiXCR on the reads. Found here are about 220,000 distinct CDR3 sequences, 30% to 35% of them singletons; the top ten hold about 1.1%. Sequenced material: sorted CD4+, CD8+, or CD8+CD57+ T cells (not recorded which) from PBMCs. The genes are TRBV19 and TRBJ1-5, with TRBD1 as a possible D gene (5 bases). The receptor comes from a human donor in good health, serving as a control. The CDR3 DNA reads TGTGCCAGTAGTATAGATCGGCAGGGAATTGTGGATCAGCCCCAGCATTTT. It is translated as CASSIDRQGIVDQPQHF.